These 28 T cell receptor beta chains were sequenced from one sample in a study of tumor-infiltrating lymphocytes in primary liver carcinoma. Bulk tissue was left unsorted, and RNA and DNA were co-extracted from around 18-30 mg of it. Production of TCR beta cDNA used 500 ng total RNA together with a constant-region primer. Investigators got TCR beta libraries out of three nested multiplex PCR rounds, done with slightly modified ARM-PCR. Primers for the first two PCR rounds were TRBV1-TRBV30 forward primers and a C-beta reverse primer (approximately 10 cycles per round). Each CDR3 protein is one row after TCRdb ran MiXCR on the multiplex PCR reads. The data contain about 100,000 distinct CDR3 sequences, roughly 70% of them singletons. The sample consisted of tumor-adjacent normal liver tissue. These receptors originate from a man aged 40-49 years with primary liver carcinoma and hepatitis B virus infection.

As concerns this clonotype: Since a much larger clone is just one base distant, this may be a read error. CDR3 protein: CASSEGSPYGQYF. The DNA of the CDR3 is TGTGCCAGCAGTGAGGGATCCCCCTACGGGCAGTACTTC. This chain uses TRBV6-5 with TRBJ2-7; D is perhaps TRBD2 (5 bases). The germline gives CDR1 MNHEY, CDR2 SVGAGI. The CDR3 consists of 13 residues.

The chain employs TRBV10-3 and TRBJ1-1; no clear D. The CDR3 is 15 amino acids. The germline V and J ends were trimmed by 0 bases and 0 bases, with 8 bases remaining between them. Germline V gene sequence: CDR1 ENHRY, CDR2 SYGVKD. The CDR3 DNA follows: TGTGCCATCAGTGAGTCTCGGGATATGAACACTGAAGCTTTCTTT. Its translation: CAISESRDMNTEAFF.

Remarks on this clonotype: At one end, the junction sequence differs from germline, possibly due to a read error. The rearrangement uses TRBV28 and TRBJ2-1; no definite D call. This CDR3 is 11 amino acids long. The V gene's germline CDR1 is MDHEN and CDR2 SYDVKM. CDR3 nucleotides: TGTGCCAGCAGTTTATGGAATGAGCAATACTTC. Translating it yields CASSLWNEQYF.

The sample holds many counts of this clonotype. The chain is built from TRBV11-2 and TRBJ1-2, with D possibly matching TRBD1 (6 bases). CDR1 is SGHAT and CDR2 is FQNNGV in the germline V gene. The CDR3 is made up of 18 amino acids. The V end lost 2 bases, the J end lost 0 bases, and 19 bases lay between the germline ends. In DNA, the CDR3 is TGTGCCAGCAGCTTACAACTTCCGGGACAAAGAGCTAACTATGGCTACACCTTC. Its translation is CASSLQLPGQRANYGYTF. Full variable domain (outside the CDR3, taken from reference TRBV11-2 and TRBJ1-2): EAGVAQSPRYKIIEKRQSVAFWCNPISGHATLYWYQQILGQGPKLLIQFQNNGVVDDSQLPKDRFSAERLKGVDSTLKIQPAKLEDSAVYLCASSLQLPGQRANYGYTFGSGTRLTVV.

With respect to this clonotype: The junction shows a germline mismatch at one end, possibly a read error. The gene calls are TRBV11-2 and TRBJ1-5; D possibly corresponds to TRBD1 (6 bases). Germline values: CDR1 SGHAT, CDR2 FQNNGV. This CDR3 has 13 amino acids. CDR3 coding DNA: TGTGCCAGCTCTACAGGGATCAATCATCCCCGGCATTTT. Residues: CASSTGINHPRHF. Drawing the rest from reference TRBV11-2 and TRBJ1-5, the complete variable domain is EAGVAQSPRYKIIEKRQSVAFWCNPISGHATLYWYQQILGQGPKLLIQFQNNGVVDDSQLPKDRFSAERLKGVDSTLKIQPAKLEDSAVYLCASSTGINHPRHFGDGTRLSIL.

On this clonotype: A single base separates this from a much larger clone, so it may be a read error. The rearrangement joins TRBV2 to TRBJ2-2; possible D gene TRBD2, 5 bases. This CDR3 comprises 12 residues. Germline-derived CDR1 and CDR2 are SNHLY and FYNNEI. The CDR3 reads CDSSGGGGELFF. CDR3 nucleotides: TGTGACAGCAGTGGAGGTGGCGGGGAGCTGTTTTTT.

The chain is built from TRBV19 and TRBJ2-2; the D gene is possibly TRBD2 (7 bases). The ends were cut back, 8 bases at V and 4 bases at J, with 17 bases in the middle. This CDR3 has 15 amino acids. Germline-derived CDR1 and CDR2 are LNHDA and SQIVND (reference sequence). CDR3 sequence: CASGTGWGGTGELFF. DNA for the CDR3: TGTGCCAGTGGCACAGGGTGGGGGGGCACCGGGGAGCTGTTTTTT. Based on the CDR3 plus reference TRBV19 and TRBJ2-2, the full variable domain is DGGITQSPKYLFRKEGQNVTLSCEQNLNHDAMYWYRQDPGQGLRLIYYSQIVNDFQKGDIAEGYSVSREKKESFPLTVTSAQKNPTAFYLCASGTGWGGTGELFFGEGSRLTVL.

As for this clonotype: An end of the junction does not agree with germline; a read error may underlie this. The chain combines TRBV29-1 with TRBJ2-1; D is perhaps TRBD2 (5 bases). The CDR3 spans 16 residues. The germline CDR1 and CDR2 sequences are SQVTM and ANQGSEA. The CDR3 coding sequence is TGCAGCGTTGAAGATCGGAAGCGAGCGGCGGGCGATGAGCATTTCTTC. Protein product: CSVEDRKRAAGDEHFF.

Many counts were recorded for this clonotype. J is TRBJ2-7 and V is TRBV4-1; 7 bases align to TRBD2. Germline-derived CDR1 and CDR2 are MGHRA and YSYEKL. V dropped 0 bases and J dropped 3; count of bases not matched to a gene: 5. The CDR3 covers 15 residues. CDR3 bases: TGCGCCAGCAGCCAAGAGGCTAGCGGATACTACGAGCAGTACTTC. Protein sequence: CASSQEASGYYEQYF.

About this clonotype itself: Germline is not matched at one junction end, which may reflect a read error. V usage is TRBV30 and J usage is TRBJ2-1; the match to TRBD2 covers 16 bases. Germline CDR1 is GTSNPN and CDR2 is SVGIG (reference sequence). The CDR3 covers 17 residues. CDR3 in amino acids: CAWSGTSGRGSYNKQFF. The CDR3 DNA reads as TGTGCCTGGTCCGGGACTAGCGGGAGGGGCTCCTACAATAAGCAGTTCTTC.

Regarding this clonotype: The conserved phenylalanine or tryptophan is not found at the CDR3 terminus, so this likely reflects a read error. The genes are TRBV11-1 and TRBJ2-7; 7 bases are shared with TRBD1. The CDR3 loop spans 13 amino acids. Germline assignment: CDR1 SGHAT and CDR2 FQDESV (reference sequence). The V segment lost 9 bases and the J segment 10 bases; nucleotides outside the gene matches: 15. The CDR3 sequence: CASTRQGTGDQYI. The CDR3 coding sequence is TGTGCCAGTACCCGACAGGGAACCGGCGATCAGTACATC.

About this clonotype: Mismatch with germline at one junction end may stem from a read error. The V and J genes are TRBV4-1 and TRBJ2-1, with 7 nucleotides matching TRBD2. CDR3 size: 17 residues. CDR1 and CDR2 (germline): MGHRA, YSYEKL. CDR3 sequence: CASSQGPDGRDHNEQFF. CDR3 sequence (DNA): TGTGCCAGCAGCCAAGGTCCGGATGGGAGGGACCACAATGAGCAGTTCTTC.

This clonotype was observed a few times. This likely comes from a read error, as the CDR3 has no conserved phenylalanine or tryptophan at its end. V and J are TRBV29-1 and TRBJ1-2; D call uncertain. Germline CDR1 reads SQVTM; CDR2 reads ANQGSEA. The CDR3 has 10 residues. V was pared by 7 bases and J by 6 bases, with 9 bases between. CDR3 region: CSAVSDGYTS. The CDR3 nucleotides are TGCAGCGCTGTCTCTGATGGCTACACCTCC.

The sample holds a few counts of this clonotype. The chain recombines TRBV5-1 with TRBJ2-5; D ambiguous. The germline V gene has CDR1 SGHRS and CDR2 YFSETQ. V was cut by 4 bases and J by 5 bases, with 12 bases left in between. This CDR3 is 13 amino acids long. This CDR3 reads CASSPMAWETQYF. The CDR3 DNA is TGCGCCAGCAGCCCCATGGCGTGGGAGACCCAGTACTTC.

This clonotype was observed many times. The chain couples TRBV12-3 or TRBV12-4 to TRBJ2-3; D perhaps matches TRBD2 (6 bases). The CDR3 has 15 amino acids. V was cut by 6 bases and J by 1 base, with 14 bases left in between. The CDR3 spells CASSRRGRGTDTQYF. DNA of the CDR3: TGTGCCAGCAGCCGGCGGGGCAGAGGCACAGATACGCAGTATTTT.

About this clonotype: The junction shows a germline mismatch at one end, possibly a read error. The chain combines TRBV11-3 with TRBJ2-1; 9 positions agree with TRBD2. The CDR3 consists of 19 residues. Germline V gene sequence: CDR1 SGHNT, CDR2 YENEEA. CDR3 in DNA: TGTGCCAGCAGCTTAAATCTCTATGCGGGAGGGCTGGTCTACAATGAGCGGTTCTTC. Translation: CASSLNLYAGGLVYNERFF.

This clonotype was seen ten or more times. The chain has TRBV28 and TRBJ1-5; D gene ambiguous. The CDR3 sequence is 11 residues long. In germline, CDR1 is MDHEN, CDR2 SYDVKM. Trimming removed 5 bases at V and 5 bases at J, with 4 bases between. In DNA form, the CDR3 reads TGTGCCAGCAGTAAATATCAGCCCCAGCATTTT. This sequence encodes CASSKYQPQHF.

The chain has TRBV2 and TRBJ2-6, with TRBD2 as a possible D gene (5 bases). The germline V gene encodes CDR1 SNHLY and CDR2 FYNNEI. CDR3 length: 18 residues. With 3 bases removed from V and 0 bases from J, the gap between germline ends came to 15 bases. For the CDR3, the DNA is TGTGCCAGCAGTGAGGTCGGGATTTCCCGCTCTGGGGCCAACGTCCTGACTTTC. Translating it yields CASSEVGISRSGANVLTF.

A note on this clonotype: A junction end diverges from the germline sequence, so it may reflect a read error. V usage is TRBV11-2 and J usage is TRBJ2-2, with D perhaps matching TRBD1 or TRBD2 (5 bases each). The CDR3 totals 15 residues. Germline CDR1 is SGHAT and CDR2 is FQNNGV. The CDR3 loop is CASSLFGGSAGELLF. The CDR3 DNA is TGTGCCAGCAGCTTATTTGGGGGTTCGGCCGGGGAGCTGCTTTTT.

V is TRBV11-2 and J is TRBJ1-1; D unclear. The CDR3 covers 13 residues. V was trimmed by 5 bases and J by 9 bases, leaving 16 bases between them. Germline V gene sequence: CDR1 SGHAT, CDR2 FQNNGV. The CDR3: CASSPISVAKAFF. CDR3 nucleotide sequence: TGTGCCAGCAGCCCCATTTCGGTGGCCAAAGCTTTCTTT.

Remarks on this clonotype: No conserved phenylalanine or tryptophan ends this CDR3, so it is likely a read error. The V call is TRBV11-2, the J call TRBJ2-3, with D uncertain. The CDR3 has 14 residues. Germline lookup yields CDR1 SGHAT and CDR2 FQNNGV. The CDR3 loop is CASSLEGYADTQYL. DNA for the CDR3: TGTGCAAGCAGCTTAGAAGGGTATGCAGATACGCAGTATTTA.

Regarding this clonotype: A read error may explain this, as a much larger clone is one base away. V gene TRBV12-3 or TRBV12-4 combines with J gene TRBJ2-2, with D perhaps matching TRBD1 (8 bases). The CDR3 contains 17 residues. For the CDR3, the DNA is TGTGCCAGCGGTTTGGACAGGGTTGGGGGGGGCACCGGGGAGCTGTTTTTT. As protein: CASGLDRVGGGTGELFF.

This clonotype was found many times. J is TRBJ2-7 and V is TRBV7-8; D may correspond to TRBD1 or TRBD2 (5 bases each). V gave up 4 bases and J gave up 1 base, with 26 bases separating them. CDR3 length: 19 residues. CDR1 and CDR2 (germline): SGHVS, FQNEAQ. CDR3 sequence: CASSYPRGRLASGSYEQYF. CDR3 nucleotides: TGTGCCAGCAGCTACCCCCGGGGACGCCTGGCTAGTGGGTCCTACGAGCAGTACTTC.

Note on this clonotype: Mismatch with germline at one junction end may stem from a read error. V gene TRBV6-1 combines with J gene TRBJ2-3; D is possibly TRBD2 (5 bases). Germline V gene sequence: CDR1 MNHNS, CDR2 SASEGT. CDR3 length: 15 residues. The CDR3 region is CANSELVGETDTQYF. In DNA form, the CDR3 reads TGTGCCAACAGTGAACTAGTGGGAGAGACAGATACGCAGTATTTT.

This clonotype has just one count. The genes are TRBV20-1 and TRBJ1-1, with a tentative D call TRBD1 (5 bases). The CDR3 extends over 14 amino acids. CDR1 and CDR2 (germline): DFQATT, SNEGSKA (reference sequence). V shed 3 bases and J shed 3 bases, with 14 bases lying between them. The CDR3 DNA reads TGCAGTGCTAGGACGTGGGAAGGGGACACTGAAGCTTTCTTT. Its translation is CSARTWEGDTEAFF.

The DNA for the CDR3 is TGTGCCAGCAGTGTACAGGGGAGGTTCGGTCAGCCCCAGCATTTT. Its translation: CASSVQGRFGQPQHF. This chain connects TRBV28 to TRBJ1-5, with 7 nucleotides matching TRBD1. The CDR3 contains 15 residues. J lost 6 bases, V lost 5 bases, and 10 bases had no gene match. The germline V gene encodes CDR1 MDHEN and CDR2 SYDVKM.

In the case of this clonotype: Relative to the germline gene, one junction end is altered; a read error may explain this. The chain uses TRBV29-1 and TRBJ1-1; 8 nucleotides line up with TRBD1. Germline V lookup: CDR1 SQVTM, CDR2 ANQGSEA. The length of the CDR3 is 13 residues. CDR3 amino acids: CSVDGQGATEVLF. The CDR3 DNA is TGCAGCGTTGACGGTCAGGGGGCCACTGAAGTTCTCTTT.

The chain combines TRBV12-3 or TRBV12-4 with TRBJ1-6; tentative D call: TRBD1 (6 bases). Trimming took 4 bases from V and 7 from J, leaving 11 bases between them. The CDR3 totals 14 residues. CDR3 DNA: TGTGCCAGCAGTTACCTCAGGGGAAATTCACCCCTCCACTTT. It is translated as CASSYLRGNSPLHF.